One and the same sample provided the 19 T cell receptor beta chains below, sequenced in a study of cytomegalovirus exposure and HLA in healthy donors. TCRdb's table, derived via immunoSEQ multiplex PCR, lists solely in-frame clones and lacks some. There are roughly 150,000 clones in the sample; roughly 91% occur only once, and almost 3% lies in the top ten. Sequenced input: PBMCs. These receptor sequences come from a man aged 18 to 30 in good health and CMV-seronegative.

This chain joins TRBV2 and TRBJ2-5, with 7 bases fitting TRBD2. The length of the CDR3 is 12 residues. From germline, CDR1 is SNHLY and CDR2 FYNNEI. After removal of 6 bases from V and 13 bases from J, the junction contained 11 bases not matched to a gene. The CDR3 region has the DNA TGTGCCAGCAGAACCGAGCGGGGCTCACCGTACTTC. As protein: CASRTERGSPYF.

The rearrangement links TRBV2 to TRBJ1-1, with D possibly being TRBD1 (5 bases). V was trimmed by 6 bases and J by 0 bases, leaving 11 bases between them. CDR1 is SNHLY and CDR2 is FYNNEI in the germline V gene. The CDR3 contains 14 residues. CDR3 sequence: CASRVRAMNTEAFF. The CDR3 DNA reads as TGTGCCAGCAGGGTCAGGGCCATGAACACTGAAGCTTTCTTT. Variable domain in full (rest from reference TRBV2 and TRBJ1-1): EPEVTQTPSHQVTQMGQEVILRCVPISNHLYFYWYRQILGQKVEFLVSFYNNEISEKSEIFDDQFSVERPDGSNFTLKIRSTKLEDSAMYFCASRVRAMNTEAFFGQGTRLTVV.

This clone was found once. This rearrangement joins TRBV7-2 to TRBJ2-3, with 9 bases identical to TRBD1. The V and J ends lost 5 bases and 0 bases, in that order; junction bases with no gene match: 9. This CDR3 contains 17 residues. The germline CDR1 and CDR2 sequences are SGHTA and FQGNSA. CDR3 sequence (DNA): TGTGCCAGCAGCCAGGACAGGGGACGTCTTAGCACAGATACGCAGTATTTT. This codes for CASSQDRGRLSTDTQYF.

V gene TRBV4-1 combines with J gene TRBJ2-7, with a weak D call TRBD2 (6 bases). V was trimmed by 5 bases and J by 0 bases, leaving 14 bases between them. This CDR3 comprises 15 residues. Germline assignment: CDR1 MGHRA and CDR2 YSYEKL. The CDR3 reads CASSARGSYSYEQYF. CDR3 DNA sequence: TGCGCCAGCAGCGCGCGGGGCTCCTACTCCTACGAGCAGTACTTC.

The V call is TRBV6-6, the J call TRBJ1-1; no definite D call. The CDR3 is 12 residues long. Germline values: CDR1 MNHNY, CDR2 SVGAGI (reference sequence). Trimming stripped 5 bases from V and 0 bases from J, with 4 bases between. The CDR3 bases are TGTGCCAGCAGTCGGGTGAACACTGAAGCTTTCTTT. Amino acids: CASSRVNTEAFF.

The rearrangement uses TRBV29-1 and TRBJ2-3, with a weak D call TRBD2 (5 bases). Germline loops: CDR1 SQVTM, CDR2 ANQGSEA. CDR3 length: 13 residues. V was cut by 4 bases and J by 14 bases, with 22 bases left in between. CDR3 in amino acids: CSVAPRASRRWYF. The CDR3 coding sequence is TGCAGCGTTGCGCCCCGAGCGTCCCGGAGGTGGTATTTT.

V gene TRBV4-3 combines with J gene TRBJ2-3, with 11 bases fitting TRBD2. The CDR3 covers 15 residues. Germline lookup yields CDR1 LGHNA and CDR2 YSLEER. Losses at the gene ends were 5 bases for V and 5 bases for J; bases not matched to a gene: 6. The CDR3 DNA is TGCGCCAGCAGCATAGCGGGAGGGCCGAAAGATACGCAGTATTTT. Its translation: CASSIAGGPKDTQYF.

This chain connects TRBV5-1 to TRBJ1-2; D might be TRBD1 (5 bases). Germline V gene data show CDR1 as SGHRS and CDR2 as YFSETQ. This CDR3 has 16 amino acids. V gave up 2 bases and J gave up 3 bases, with 17 bases separating them. The CDR3 DNA reads TGCGCCAGCAGCTTCCCCTCGGGCAGGGAAGACTATGGCTACACCTTC. Its translation is CASSFPSGREDYGYTF. Full variable domain (rest looked up from reference TRBV5-1 and TRBJ1-2): KAGVTQTPRYLIKTRGQQVTLSCSPISGHRSVSWYQQTPGQGLQFLFEYFSETQRNKGNFPGRFSGRQFSNSRSEMNVSTLELGDSALYLCASSFPSGREDYGYTFGSGTRLTVV.

The rearrangement uses TRBV5-6 and TRBJ2-7; 9 bases match TRBD2. Germline CDR1 and CDR2: SGHDT and YYEEEE. V lost 2 bases and J lost 6; bases outside the gene matches: 9. The CDR3 runs 15 residues. CDR3: CASSFPGGGALEQYV. The CDR3 DNA reads as TGTGCCAGCAGCTTCCCTGGCGGGGGGGCCCTCGAGCAGTACGTC.

The genes are TRBV12-2 and TRBJ1-1. TRBV12-2 is a recognized pseudogene. The CDR3 sequence is 14 residues long. CDR3 residues: CASRFEGWGGEAFF. The CDR3 nucleotides are TGTGCAAGTCGTTTCGAAGGCTGGGGGGGTGAAGCTTTCTTT.

The chain carries TRBV7-9 and TRBJ1-5; tentatively, D is TRBD1 (5 bases). Trimming cost V 3 bases and J 4 bases, with 10 bases left between them. The CDR3 is 14 amino acids. Germline V CDR1 and CDR2: SEHNR, FQNEAQ (reference sequence). CDR3 protein: CASSLLDRNQPQHF. DNA of the CDR3: TGTGCCAGCAGCTTGCTCGACAGAAATCAGCCCCAGCATTTT. The entire variable domain, with the rest obtained from reference TRBV7-9 and TRBJ1-5, is as follows: DTGVSQNPRHKITKRGQNVTFRCDPISEHNRLYWYRQTLGQGPEFLTYFQNEAQLEKSRLLSDRFSAERPKGSFSTLEIQRTEQGDSAMYLCASSLLDRNQPQHFGDGTRLSIL.

The V gene is TRBV4-1, the J gene TRBJ2-1; TRBD2 aligns across 8 bases. V gave up 5 bases and J gave up 3 bases; unmatched junction bases: 9. The germline V gene has CDR1 MGHRA and CDR2 YSYEKL. The CDR3 has 16 amino acids. The CDR3 is CASSLRLALLYNEQFF. Here the CDR3 DNA reads TGCGCCAGCAGCTTACGACTAGCGCTGCTCTACAATGAGCAGTTCTTC.

The V gene is TRBV5-1, the J gene TRBJ2-1; 10 bases are a match to TRBD2. Germline trimming cut 4 bases from V and 6 bases from J; bases unmatched to any gene: 7. Germline lookup yields CDR1 SGHRS and CDR2 YFSETQ. This CDR3 region has 15 residues. CDR3 sequence: CASSTLAGVPNEQFF. The CDR3 DNA sequence: TGCGCCAGCAGCACCCTAGCGGGAGTCCCCAATGAGCAGTTCTTC.

This clone appeared once. Germline and junction disagree at one end, which may indicate a read error. J is TRBJ2-7 and V is TRBV2; 7 bases match TRBD2. CDR3 length equals 13 residues. In germline, CDR1 is SNHLY, CDR2 FYNNEI. The CDR3 region is CASSELVTSLTDF. In nucleotides, the CDR3 is TGTGCCAGCAGTGAATTGGTGACTAGCCTGACGGACTTC.

The chain carries TRBV14 and TRBJ1-1, with 7 bases aligning to TRBD1. CDR3 length: 13 amino acids. The germline V gene has CDR1 SGHDN and CDR2 FVKESK. V dropped 4 bases and J dropped 4; count of bases not matched to a gene: 3. CDR3 amino acids: CASSRQGATEAFF. Here the CDR3 DNA reads TGTGCCAGCAGCCGACAGGGTGCCACTGAAGCTTTCTTT. Complete variable domain (other parts from reference TRBV14 and TRBJ1-1): EAGVTQFPSHSVIEKGQTVTLRCDPISGHDNLYWYRRVMGKEIKFLLHFVKESKQDESGMPNNRFLAERTGGTYSTLKVQPAELEDSGVYFCASSRQGATEAFFGQGTRLTVV.

The rearrangement uses TRBV5-4 and TRBJ1-6, with D perhaps TRBD1 (6 bases). Trimming shortened V by 4 bases and J by 5 bases, and 10 bases separated the two germline ends. Germline CDR1 reads SGHNT; CDR2 reads YYREEE (reference sequence). This CDR3 is built from 14 residues. The CDR3 loop reads CASSPGQDNSPLHF. CDR3 DNA sequence: TGTGCCAGCAGCCCGGGACAAGATAATTCACCCCTCCACTTT.

J is TRBJ1-1 and V is TRBV7-9; no clear D gene. Germline V gene data show CDR1 as SEHNR and CDR2 as FQNEAQ (reference sequence). This CDR3 spans 13 amino acids. V shed 5 bases and J shed 1 base, with 8 bases lying between them. The CDR3: CASSVAGNTEAFF. The CDR3 coding sequence is TGTGCCAGCAGCGTTGCGGGGAACACTGAAGCTTTCTTT.

CDR3 sequence: CATGAGGTNEQFF. The CDR3 nucleotides are TGTGCCACAGGAGCGGGGGGAACGAATGAGCAGTTCTTC. The chain has TRBV27 and TRBJ2-1; TRBD2 agrees at 9 bases. The CDR3 spans 13 residues. Germline values: CDR1 MNHEY, CDR2 SMNVEV (reference sequence). V lost 10 bases, J lost 7 bases, and 8 bases stayed unmatched.

As to this clone: One junction end disagrees with the germline gene, perhaps due to a read error. The chain joins TRBV4-3 to TRBJ2-1; the D gene is possibly TRBD2 (6 bases). The CDR3 has 12 amino acids. Germline V gene sequence: CDR1 LGHNA, CDR2 YSLEER. The CDR3 DNA sequence: TGCGCCAGCAGCCCCGCCGGAGGGTTCGCGATCTTC. Protein: CASSPAGGFAIF.